The rows below give T cell receptor beta chains drawn from one sample of a study of blood T cell repertoires in COVID-19. Method: immunoSEQ multiplex PCR; TCRdb's copy keeps in-frame clones and lacks some. The repertoire holds under 80,000 clones, with more than 80% as singletons. Sequencing input: peripheral blood. The receptor set was obtained from a woman older than 75 with active or convalescent COVID-19. Each CDR3 is given with its conserved first and last residue. Clone size is given for some rows only: seen once, a few or many times, or a class if the clone is expanded.

>once|TRBV11-2|TRBJ1-1
CASSLDGDRVRSTEAFF
>once|TRBV4-2|TRBJ2-3
CASSPLGASTDTQYF
>-|TRBV7-9|TRBJ2-7
CASSLWTSGVNEQYF
>-|TRBV7-2|TRBJ1-5
CASSLQGGDQPQHF
>-|TRBV6-2/TRBV6-3|TRBJ2-1
CASSWTKGTVSSYNEQFF
>-|TRBV4-3|TRBJ2-6
CASSQVVISGSSGANVLTF
>-|TRBV7-2|TRBJ2-3
CASSLGLAGVADTQYF
>-|TRBV21-1|TRBJ1-4
CASSKDGGSTNEKLFF
>-|TRBV5-6|TRBJ1-3
CASSLLESSGNTIYF
>-|TRBV28|TRBJ1-6
CASRARTGFNSPLHF
>-|TRBV7-9|TRBJ1-5
CASSSNRDSNQPQHF
>-|TRBV4-1|TRBJ2-5
CASSQKAGTSGGALETQYF
>few|TRBV6-4|TRBJ2-4
CASSDSEGREAKNIQYF
>-|TRBV20-1|TRBJ2-1
CSASWTNNEQFF
>few|TRBV4-1|TRBJ2-3
CASSSLGGRGTDTQYF
>-|TRBV19|TRBJ2-3
CASSGLAGRVTDTQYF
>-|TRBV15|TRBJ1-1
CATSNEATEAFF
>-|TRBV7-2|TRBJ2-5
CASSLAVAGAGETQYF
>-|TRBV7-2|TRBJ1-1
CASSFIMNTEAFF
>-|TRBV11-3|TRBJ2-1
CASSARGLAGVPRYNEQFF
>few|TRBV20-1|TRBJ1-3
CSASPGGSGNTIYF
>-|TRBV29-1|TRBJ2-3
CSVARGGSTDTQYF
>-|TRBV29-1|TRBJ2-5
CSVLLGSETQYF
>-|TRBV27|TRBJ1-1
CASSSPEAATEAFF
>-|TRBV6-5|TRBJ2-2
CATRGRNTGELFF
>-|TRBV7-2|TRBJ2-5
CASSLGRTGDRETQYF
>-|TRBV7-9|TRBJ2-5
CASRPRTDQETQYF
>few|TRBV6-5|TRBJ1-1
CASTTGAPPGEAFF
>-|TRBV4-1|TRBJ1-2
CASSQVLRGGYTF
>-|TRBV3-1/TRBV3-2|TRBJ1-5
CASSQPGQDQPQHF
>-|TRBV7-9|TRBJ2-3
CASSWTSGGADTQYF
>few|TRBV5-6|TRBJ1-3
CASTTRGSTGNTIYF
>few|TRBV11-2|TRBJ2-7
CASSPYGYEQYF
>-|TRBV5-5|TRBJ2-3
CASSKGRGTDTQYF
>-|TRBV5-6|TRBJ2-5
CASRARGQGQETQYF
>-|TRBV12-5|TRBJ2-2
CASGGPPRDFAGELFF
>-|TRBV28|TRBJ1-6
CASSLGSTGVNSPLHF
>once|TRBV30|TRBJ1-4
CAWSVHRTTNEKLFF
>-|TRBV30|TRBJ2-7
CAWSTSGGGKLYEQYF
>-|TRBV28|TRBJ2-7
CASSPATSGPYEQYF
>-|TRBV10-2|TRBJ1-1
CASSGGTTDRGAFF
>-|TRBV30|TRBJ2-2
CACGQNTGELFF
>-|TRBV2|TRBJ2-2
CASSFGTGQTGELFF
>few|TRBV7-2|TRBJ2-3
CASSLAPRTSGITDTQYF
>-|TRBV11-2|TRBJ1-2
CASSRLDYGYTF
>-|TRBV5-1|TRBJ2-1
CASSFASGRANEQFF
>-|TRBV4-1|TRBJ2-5
CASSRLIQGPKETQYF